Each of the 29 T cell receptor beta chains below was sequenced from the same sample in a study of blood T cell repertoires in COVID-19. TCRdb keeps only in-frame clones here, not all; method: immunoSEQ multiplex PCR. This table holds 150,000 to 200,000 clones, around 83% found once. The specimen sequenced was peripheral blood. The receptors shown here come from a woman older than 75 in a cohort sampled during active or convalescent COVID-19.

V and J are TRBV30 and TRBJ2-1; D is unclear. V was pared by 1 base and J by 8 bases, with 6 bases between. The CDR3 is made up of 11 amino acids. CDR1 and CDR2 from the germline V gene are GTSNPN and SVGIG (reference sequence). This CDR3 reads CAWSEYYEQFF. Here the CDR3 DNA reads TGTGCCTGGAGTGAATATTATGAGCAGTTCTTC.

The V gene is TRBV3-1 (or the pseudogene TRBV3-2), the J gene TRBJ1-1, with D unresolved. V was trimmed by 11 bases and J by 5 bases, leaving 9 bases between them. The CDR3 sequence is 10 residues long. Germline values: CDR1 LGHDT, CDR2 YNNKEL (reference sequence). In DNA, the CDR3 is TGTGCCGTTCACCGGACTGAAGCTTTCTTT. Protein sequence: CAVHRTEAFF.

This clone appeared a single time. The V gene is TRBV5-1, the J gene TRBJ1-5; the D gene is possibly TRBD1 (5 bases). The V end lost 0 bases, the J end lost 7 bases, and 14 bases lay between the germline ends. The CDR3 extends over 15 amino acids. The germline V gene has CDR1 SGHRS and CDR2 YFSETQ. Here the CDR3 reads CASSLEGSLGQPQHF. DNA of the CDR3: TGCGCCAGCAGCTTGGAGGGGTCCTTGGGACAGCCCCAGCATTTT.

The V call is TRBV7-9, the J call TRBJ2-7; D may be TRBD1 (6 bases). Germline CDR1 is SEHNR and CDR2 is FQNEAQ (reference sequence). The CDR3 runs to 11 residues. V lost 3 bases and J 7 bases, leaving 7 bases between the germline ends. This chain's CDR3 is CASSFDREQYF. The DNA of the CDR3 is TGTGCCAGCAGCTTCGACAGGGAGCAGTACTTC.

The chain combines TRBV2 with TRBJ2-5; 7 bases agree with TRBD1. V lost 1 base, J lost 5 bases, and 7 bases stayed unmatched. This CDR3 has 15 amino acids. CDR1 SNHLY and CDR2 FYNNEI come from the germline V gene. The CDR3 DNA reads TGTGCCAGCAGTGAAGGAGAAAGGGGGCGGGAGACCCAGTACTTC. It is translated as CASSEGERGRETQYF. The full variable domain, completed using reference TRBV2 and TRBJ2-5, is EPEVTQTPSHQVTQMGQEVILRCVPISNHLYFYWYRQILGQKVEFLVSFYNNEISEKSEIFDDQFSVERPDGSNFTLKIRSTKLEDSAMYFCASSEGERGRETQYFGPGTRLLVL.

J is TRBJ2-7 and V is TRBV27; TRBD1 aligns across 8 bases. This CDR3 is built from 12 residues. Germline V gives CDR1 MNHEY, CDR2 SMNVEV (reference sequence). The junction had 1 base not matched to a gene; V was cut back by 6 bases and J by 3 bases. The DNA of the CDR3 is TGTGCCAGCAGGACAGGGGTCTACGAGCAGTACTTC. It specifies CASRTGVYEQYF.

The chain recombines TRBV19 with TRBJ2-4, with D maybe TRBD1 (6 bases). The V gene's germline CDR1 is LNHDA and CDR2 SQIVND (reference sequence). The CDR3 has 15 residues. Trimming left V 3 bases short and J 7 bases short, with 16 bases between. CDR3 region: CASSMASGVGNIQYF. The CDR3 nucleotides are TGTGCCAGTAGTATGGCCTCAGGGGTCGGGAACATTCAGTACTTC.

The J gene is TRBJ2-1, the V gene TRBV11-3; tentative D call: TRBD1 (5 bases). The ends were cut back, 3 bases at V and 1 base at J, with 10 bases in the middle. The CDR3 contains 15 residues. From germline, CDR1 is SGHNT and CDR2 YENEEA. The CDR3 here is CASSLRRASYNEQFF. CDR3 in DNA: TGTGCCAGCAGCTTGCGCAGGGCTTCCTACAATGAGCAGTTCTTC.

V usage is TRBV9 and J usage is TRBJ2-4, with a possible D match to TRBD2 (6 bases). The V end was cut by 4 bases, the J end by 6 bases, with 8 bases between. The CDR3 length is 12 residues. In germline, CDR1 is SGDLS, CDR2 YYNGEE. The CDR3 loop is CASSPGRNIQYF. The CDR3 DNA is TGTGCCAGCAGCCCCGGGAGAAACATTCAGTACTTC.

This chain connects TRBV9 to TRBJ1-2; unclear D gene. The germline V and J ends were trimmed by 3 bases and 4 bases, with 10 bases remaining between them. The CDR3 is made up of 13 amino acids. From germline, CDR1 is SGDLS and CDR2 YYNGEE. The CDR3 spells CASSARLSYGYTF. CDR3 nucleotide sequence: TGTGCCAGCAGCGCCAGGTTATCCTATGGCTACACCTTC.

This clone was seen only a few times. The chain links TRBV7-2 to TRBJ1-2; 7 bases map to TRBD1. Germline CDR1 and CDR2: SGHTA and FQGNSA. The CDR3 runs to 16 residues. Germline trimming cut 2 bases from V and 5 bases from J; bases unmatched to any gene: 11. CDR3 sequence (DNA): TGTGCCAGCAGCTTAAGTTTAAGGGGGCGGTGGTATGGCTACACCTTC. This translates into CASSLSLRGRWYGYTF.

As DNA, the CDR3 is TGTGCCAGCAGCTCCTCGACTGGACAGAATTCACCCCTCCACTTT. The encoded protein is CASSSSTGQNSPLHF. V is TRBV3-1 (or the pseudogene TRBV3-2) and J is TRBJ1-6; D perhaps matches TRBD1 (6 bases). The CDR3 loop spans 15 amino acids. Trimming shortened V by 5 bases and J by 7 bases, and 15 bases separated the two germline ends. Germline-derived CDR1 and CDR2 are LGHDT and YNNKEL (reference sequence).

This chain connects TRBV27 to TRBJ1-1, with 7 bases lining up with TRBD1. CDR3 size: 13 residues. The J segment lost 10 bases and the V segment lost 0 bases, leaving 5 bases of the junction unmatched. Germline V CDR1 and CDR2: MNHEY, SMNVEV (reference sequence). CDR3 coding DNA: TGTGCCAGCAGTTTATCCCCACGGACAGGAGCTTTCTTT. Translation: CASSLSPRTGAFF.

The CDR3 DNA sequence: TGCAGCGTCGCTGCGGGGGGGCCCGGAGAGACCCAGTACTTC. Translating gives CSVAAGGPGETQYF. This chain uses TRBV29-1 with TRBJ2-5; 9 bases are shared with TRBD2. The CDR3 runs to 14 residues. Germline V lookup: CDR1 SQVTM, CDR2 ANQGSEA. Trimming took 6 bases from V and 4 from J; bases not matched to a gene: 9.

V is TRBV10-2 and J is TRBJ2-3, with unresolved D. The germline V and J ends were trimmed by 4 bases and 2 bases, with 10 bases remaining between them. Germline V gives CDR1 WSHSY, CDR2 SAAADI. The CDR3 is made up of 14 amino acids. The chain's CDR3 is CASSVQISTDTQYF. The CDR3 bases are TGCGCCAGCAGTGTTCAGATCTCCACAGATACGCAGTATTTT.

This clone has only a few counts. The chain has TRBV11-2 and TRBJ1-2; 7 bases agree with TRBD1. This CDR3 is built from 18 residues. The V gene's germline CDR1 is SGHAT and CDR2 FQNNGV. The ends lost 4 bases at V and 1 base at J; junction bases unmatched: 15. CDR3 residues: CASSSLTGYRVNNYGYTF. The CDR3 nucleotides are TGTGCCAGCAGCTCCTTGACAGGGTATAGGGTTAATAACTATGGCTACACCTTC.

J is TRBJ1-1 and V is TRBV10-3, with TRBD1 identical over 7 bases. CDR1 is ENHRY, CDR2 SYGVKD, per germline. The CDR3 contains 13 residues. Losses at the gene ends were 6 bases for V and 6 bases for J; bases not matched to a gene: 7. This CDR3 reads CAISSDRPPEAFF. The CDR3 DNA follows: TGTGCCATCAGCTCGGACAGGCCACCTGAAGCTTTCTTT.

Only one count was recorded for this clone. This chain connects TRBV5-1 to TRBJ2-1; tentatively, D is TRBD2 (7 bases). Trimming pared 0 bases from V and 0 bases from J, leaving 10 bases between. CDR1 is SGHRS and CDR2 is YFSETQ in the germline V gene. The CDR3 covers 16 residues. CDR3 sequence reads: CASSLEGGSSYNEQFF. The CDR3 DNA is TGCGCCAGCAGCTTGGAGGGGGGGAGCTCCTACAATGAGCAGTTCTTC.

This clone was recorded once. The chain employs TRBV11-2 and TRBJ1-2; D remains ambiguous. V was pared by 5 bases and J by 2 bases, with 12 bases between. The CDR3 runs 14 residues. Germline V lookup: CDR1 SGHAT, CDR2 FQNNGV. CDR3 coding DNA: TGTGCCAGCAGCAGTCGTGGAGAGAACTATGGCTACACCTTC. As protein: CASSSRGENYGYTF.

The chain is built from TRBV5-1 and TRBJ1-5; D is unresolved. Trimming removed 0 bases from V and 7 bases from J, with 11 bases in between. The CDR3 has 14 residues. Germline values: CDR1 SGHRS, CDR2 YFSETQ. CDR3 bases: TGCGCCAGCAGCTTGGGGGAAGGGAGACAGCCCCAGCATTTT. As protein: CASSLGEGRQPQHF. Variable domain in full (rest from reference TRBV5-1 and TRBJ1-5): KAGVTQTPRYLIKTRGQQVTLSCSPISGHRSVSWYQQTPGQGLQFLFEYFSETQRNKGNFPGRFSGRQFSNSRSEMNVSTLELGDSALYLCASSLGEGRQPQHFGDGTRLSIL.

This clone was detected once. The chain has TRBV9 and TRBJ1-6; 10 positions agree with TRBD1. The CDR3 is 15 amino acids. Germline assignment: CDR1 SGDLS and CDR2 YYNGEE. Germline trimming cut 4 bases from V and 11 bases from J; bases unmatched to any gene: 9. CDR3 nucleotide sequence: TGTGCCAGCAGCCCCCGGGGGACAGGGGTCGCACCCCTCCACTTT. As protein: CASSPRGTGVAPLHF. Drawing the rest from reference TRBV9 and TRBJ1-6, the complete variable domain is DSGVTQTPKHLITATGQRVTLRCSPRSGDLSVYWYQQSLDQGLQFLIQYYNGEERAKGNILERFSAQQFPDLHSELNLSSLELGDSALYFCASSPRGTGVAPLHFGNGTRLTVT.

The chain joins TRBV7-2 to TRBJ1-4; D may be TRBD1 (6 bases). Germline CDR1 and CDR2: SGHTA and FQGNSA. The CDR3 sequence is 17 residues long. Trimming took 4 bases from V and 0 from J, leaving 15 bases between them. The CDR3, as DNA: TGTGCCAGCAGCTCGTTTTGGGACACACCAACTAATGAAAAACTGTTTTTT. Amino acid sequence: CASSSFWDTPTNEKLFF.

In this sample, this clone turned up many times. The genes are TRBV11-3 and TRBJ2-2, with D perhaps TRBD1 (5 bases). CDR3 length: 19 residues. Germline values: CDR1 SGHNT, CDR2 YENEEA. The ends were cut back, 5 bases at V and 3 bases at J, with 25 bases in the middle. CDR3 sequence (DNA): TGTGCCAGCAGCCCTACCTCTGCCGGGTCCATAGGGGACACCGGGGAGCTGTTTTTT. Its translation is CASSPTSAGSIGDTGELFF.

The gene calls are TRBV28 and TRBJ2-1; TRBD1 matches 10 bases. The CDR3 runs to 14 residues. CDR1 is MDHEN, CDR2 SYDVKM, per germline. The V segment lost 8 bases and the J segment 12 bases; nucleotides outside the gene matches: 13. The CDR3 region is CASVPGGQGKLQFF. CDR3 DNA: TGTGCCAGCGTCCCGGGGGGACAGGGGAAATTGCAGTTCTTC.

This chain uses TRBV7-4 with TRBJ2-7; 12 bases are a match to TRBD2. The V gene end was trimmed by 6 bases and the J gene end by 9 bases; junction bases not matched to a gene: 12. This CDR3 is built from 15 residues. Germline loops: CDR1 SGHVT, CDR2 SQSDAQ. CDR3 sequence: CASSILAGGVSVQYV. The DNA for the CDR3 is TGTGCCAGCAGTATTCTAGCGGGAGGGGTTTCTGTGCAGTACGTC.

This chain joins TRBV13 and TRBJ1-2, with 10 nucleotides matching TRBD1. This CDR3 contains 17 residues. V lost 4 bases to trimming and J lost 6 bases; unmatched junction nucleotides: 14. CDR1 and CDR2 from the germline V gene are PRHDT and FYEKMQ (reference sequence). Here the CDR3 DNA reads TGTGCCAGCAGCTCCCGGGACAGGGGCCCCATGTTGCATGGCTACACCTTC. Translating it yields CASSSRDRGPMLHGYTF.

The chain couples TRBV7-9 to TRBJ2-5; 11 bases fit TRBD2. CDR3 length: 14 amino acids. V was pared by 6 bases and J by 4 bases, with 4 bases of the junction left unmatched. Looked up from germline, CDR1 is SEHNR and CDR2 is FQNEAQ (reference sequence). The CDR3: CASSLSGGAETQYF. For the CDR3, the DNA is TGTGCCAGCAGTCTTAGCGGGGGGGCAGAGACCCAGTACTTC. Full variable domain (rest looked up from reference TRBV7-9 and TRBJ2-5): DTGVSQNPRHKITKRGQNVTFRCDPISEHNRLYWYRQTLGQGPEFLTYFQNEAQLEKSRLLSDRFSAERPKGSFSTLEIQRTEQGDSAMYLCASSLSGGAETQYFGPGTRLLVL.

The CDR3 spells CASSLDRVGTGELFF. The CDR3 nucleotides read TGTGCCAGCAGCTTAGACAGGGTCGGGACCGGGGAGCTGTTTTTT. The chain uses TRBV7-2 and TRBJ2-2, with D perhaps matching TRBD1 (6 bases). Trimming took 1 base from V and 5 from J, leaving 11 bases between them. The CDR3 extends over 15 amino acids. The germline gives CDR1 SGHTA, CDR2 FQGNSA.

The rearrangement uses TRBV19 and TRBJ1-2; possible D gene TRBD1, 5 bases. Per germline, CDR1 LNHDA and CDR2 SQIVND (reference sequence). V was cut by 7 bases and J by 4 bases, with 22 bases left in between. The CDR3 sequence is 16 residues long. CDR3 sequence (DNA): TGTGCCAGTACCATCAAGGATTCGACAGCCTTCTATGGCTACACCTTC. Translating gives CASTIKDSTAFYGYTF.